This TCR beta chain derives from a study of shared clonotypes between healthy human individuals. Study-wide results and limits: Measured sharing among donors was expected to vary with sequencing depth. Generally, naive subsets came out with larger estimated richness than memory subsets.

This CDR3 has 15 residues. V lost 6 bases and J 4 bases, leaving 15 bases between the germline ends. Germline CDR1 reads MNHEY; CDR2 reads SVGAGI. The split of CD4+ cells yielded CD45RA+ naive and CD45RA-negative memory subsets. Concerning this clone itself: Its antigen is currently unknown.

The genomic DNA of each subset was split evenly across several immunoSEQ plates. Assay used: immunoSEQ multiplex PCR; TCRdb lists only in-frame clones, some missing. The sample has roughly 2.5 million clones; approximately 92% are singletons. Sequencing was done on a sample of naive CD4+ T cells sorted from blood. Subset denoted: CD45RA+ positively selected. This sequence was found in a man aged 18 to 30 in good health. This chain connects TRBV6-5 to TRBJ1-4; D may be TRBD1 (6 bases). The CDR3 sequence: CASRSRGGRNEKLFF. CDR3 nucleotide sequence: TGTGCCAGCAGGTCGAGGGGGGGGCGTAATGAAAAACTGTTTTTT.